These T cell receptor beta chains were read from a single sample in a study of CD8 T cells in Susac syndrome. TCRdb used MiXCR to reprocess the immunoSEQ multiplex PCR reads, holding one entry per CDR3 protein. The sample has around 150,000 distinct CDR3 sequences, just over 90% seen once. Specimen: CD4+ T cells from PBMCs. These receptors were taken from a human donor in good health. Both conserved end residues are part of each CDR3. A D gene is named only where the DNA matches it firmly. Only some rows state a clone size, as once, few, many or a class for expanded clones.

size: .; J: TRBJ2-5; D: .; V: TRBV2; DNA: TGTGCCAGCAACTTTCTGGAGGACGAGACCCAGTACTTC; CDR3: CASNFLEDETQYF
size: .; J: TRBJ1-5; D: .; V: TRBV11-2; DNA: TGTGCCAGCAGTGAATGGAACAATCAGCCCCAGCATTTT; CDR3: CASSEWNNQPQHF
size: .; J: TRBJ2-1; D: .; V: TRBV24-1; DNA: TGTGCCACCAGTGATTTGCACGGGACAGAGCAGTTCTTC; CDR3: CATSDLHGTEQFF
size: .; J: TRBJ1-2; D: TRBD1; V: TRBV4-1; DNA: TGCGCCAGCAGCCAGGGACAGGGGACCTACTATGGCTACACCTTC; CDR3: CASSQGQGTYYGYTF
size: once; J: TRBJ2-5; D: .; V: TRBV30; DNA: TGTGCCTGGAGTCTGTATGGGGAGACCCAGTACTTC; CDR3: CAWSLYGETQYF
size: .; J: TRBJ2-7; D: .; V: TRBV7-8; DNA: TGTGCCAGCAGCTTACGAACTAGCTCCTACGAGCAGTACTTC; CDR3: CASSLRTSSYEQYF
size: .; J: TRBJ2-3; D: .; V: TRBV5-1; DNA: TGCGCCAGCTGGTTAGGGAGTAGCACAGATACGCAGTATTTT; CDR3: CASWLGSSTDTQYF
size: .; J: TRBJ1-5; D: .; V: TRBV30; DNA: TGTGCCTGGAGTCCCGTTGGTCAGCCCCAGCATTTT; CDR3: CAWSPVGQPQHF
size: .; J: TRBJ2-5; D: .; V: TRBV18; DNA: TGTGCCAGCTCACCAGGCCAGGGCGAGACCCAGTACTTC; CDR3: CASSPGQGETQYF
size: .; J: TRBJ2-3; D: TRBD1; V: TRBV6-1; DNA: TGTGCCAGCAGGGTGAGACAGGGTCGAGGAACGACAGATACGCAGTATTTT; CDR3: CASRVRQGRGTTDTQYF
size: .; J: TRBJ2-7; D: TRBD1; V: TRBV20-1; DNA: TGCAGTGCTAGAATCGGACAGGGGGTCTACGAGCAGTACTTC; CDR3: CSARIGQGVYEQYF
size: .; J: TRBJ2-7; D: .; V: TRBV6-6; DNA: TGTGCCAGCAGTTACTCACAGAACTCCTACGAGCAGTACTTC; CDR3: CASSYSQNSYEQYF
size: .; J: TRBJ2-5; D: TRBD2; V: TRBV6-1; DNA: TGTGCCAGCACTACCCATCGGAGCGGGGAAGAGACCCAGTACTTC; CDR3: CASTTHRSGEETQYF
size: .; J: TRBJ1-5; D: TRBD1; V: TRBV6-2/TRBV6-3; DNA: TGTGCCAGCAGTTGGACAGGGAATCAGCCCCAGCATTTT; CDR3: CASSWTGNQPQHF
size: .; J: TRBJ1-6; D: .; V: TRBV18; DNA: TGTGCCAGCTCACCGACGACCAATTCACCCCTCCACTTT; CDR3: CASSPTTNSPLHF
size: .; J: TRBJ2-7; D: .; V: TRBV3-1; DNA: TGTGCCAGCAGCCATTACATCAGGTCCCTAATCTACGAGCAGTACTTC; CDR3: CASSHYIRSLIYEQYF
size: .; J: TRBJ2-7; D: TRBD2; V: TRBV12-3/TRBV12-4; DNA: TGTGCCAGCAGTTTGCCTGGACTAGGTTACGAGCAGTACTTC; CDR3: CASSLPGLGYEQYF
size: .; J: TRBJ2-1; D: TRBD2; V: TRBV29-1; DNA: TGCAGCGTTGAAGAGGGCGGGGGTCAGTTCTACAATGAGCAGTTCTTC; CDR3: CSVEEGGGQFYNEQFF
size: .; J: TRBJ1-3; D: .; V: TRBV5-1; DNA: TGCGCCAGCAGCTTGGACAGGTTCTCTGGAAACACCATATATTTT; CDR3: CASSLDRFSGNTIYF
size: .; J: TRBJ1-5; D: TRBD1; V: TRBV20-1; DNA: TGCAGTGCTCGTTCCGGGACAGGGTTCAATCAGCCCCAGCATTTT; CDR3: CSARSGTGFNQPQHF
size: .; J: TRBJ1-1; D: .; V: TRBV18; DNA: TGTGCCAGCTCACCAGGGAGGGGCACTGAAGCTTTCTTT; CDR3: CASSPGRGTEAFF
size: .; J: TRBJ1-2; D: TRBD1; V: TRBV5-1; DNA: TGCGCCAGCAGCTTGGATCAAGGGGGCCTGAGGGGCTACACCTTC; CDR3: CASSLDQGGLRGYTF
size: .; J: TRBJ1-1; D: TRBD1; V: TRBV29-1; DNA: TGCAGCGTGAGACAGGGGTTTGACACTGAAGCTTTCTTT; CDR3: CSVRQGFDTEAFF